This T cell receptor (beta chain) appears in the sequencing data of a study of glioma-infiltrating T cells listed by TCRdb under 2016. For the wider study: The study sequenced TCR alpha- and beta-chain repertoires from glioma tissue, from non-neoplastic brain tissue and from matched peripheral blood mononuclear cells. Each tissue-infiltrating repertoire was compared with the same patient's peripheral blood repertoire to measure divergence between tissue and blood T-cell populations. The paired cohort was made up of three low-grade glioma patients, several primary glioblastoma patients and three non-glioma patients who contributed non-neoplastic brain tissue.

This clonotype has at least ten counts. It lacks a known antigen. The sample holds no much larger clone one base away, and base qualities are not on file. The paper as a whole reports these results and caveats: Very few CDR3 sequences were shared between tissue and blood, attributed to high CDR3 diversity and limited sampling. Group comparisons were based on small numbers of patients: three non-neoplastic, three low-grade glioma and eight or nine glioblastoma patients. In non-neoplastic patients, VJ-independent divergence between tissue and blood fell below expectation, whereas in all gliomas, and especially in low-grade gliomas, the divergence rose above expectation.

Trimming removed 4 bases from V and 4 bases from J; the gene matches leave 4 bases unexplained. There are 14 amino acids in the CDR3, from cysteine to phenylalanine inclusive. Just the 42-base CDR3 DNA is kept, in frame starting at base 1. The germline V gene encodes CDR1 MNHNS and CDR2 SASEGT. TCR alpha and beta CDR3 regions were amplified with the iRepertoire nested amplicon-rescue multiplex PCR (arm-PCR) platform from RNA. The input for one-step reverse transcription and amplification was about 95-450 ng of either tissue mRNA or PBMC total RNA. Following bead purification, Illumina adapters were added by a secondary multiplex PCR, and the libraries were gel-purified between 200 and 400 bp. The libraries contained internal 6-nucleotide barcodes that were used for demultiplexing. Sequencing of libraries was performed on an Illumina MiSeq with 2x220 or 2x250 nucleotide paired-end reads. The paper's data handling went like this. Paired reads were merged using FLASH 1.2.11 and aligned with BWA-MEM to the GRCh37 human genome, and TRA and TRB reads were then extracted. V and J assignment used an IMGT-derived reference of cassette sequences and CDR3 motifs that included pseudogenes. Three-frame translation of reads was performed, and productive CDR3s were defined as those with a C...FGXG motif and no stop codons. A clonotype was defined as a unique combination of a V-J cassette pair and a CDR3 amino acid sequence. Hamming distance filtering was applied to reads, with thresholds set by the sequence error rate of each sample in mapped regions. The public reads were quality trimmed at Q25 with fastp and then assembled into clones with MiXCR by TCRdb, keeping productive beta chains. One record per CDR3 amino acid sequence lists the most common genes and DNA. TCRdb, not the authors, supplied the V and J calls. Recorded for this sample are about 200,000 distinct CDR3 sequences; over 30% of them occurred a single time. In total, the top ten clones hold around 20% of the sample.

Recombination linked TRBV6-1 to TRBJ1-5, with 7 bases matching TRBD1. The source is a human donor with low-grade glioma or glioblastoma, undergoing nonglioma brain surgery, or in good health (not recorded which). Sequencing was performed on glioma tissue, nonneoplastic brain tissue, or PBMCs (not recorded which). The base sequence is TGTGCCAGCAGTGCCCGACAGGGAAATCAGCCCCAGCATTTT. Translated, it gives CASSARQGNQPQHF.